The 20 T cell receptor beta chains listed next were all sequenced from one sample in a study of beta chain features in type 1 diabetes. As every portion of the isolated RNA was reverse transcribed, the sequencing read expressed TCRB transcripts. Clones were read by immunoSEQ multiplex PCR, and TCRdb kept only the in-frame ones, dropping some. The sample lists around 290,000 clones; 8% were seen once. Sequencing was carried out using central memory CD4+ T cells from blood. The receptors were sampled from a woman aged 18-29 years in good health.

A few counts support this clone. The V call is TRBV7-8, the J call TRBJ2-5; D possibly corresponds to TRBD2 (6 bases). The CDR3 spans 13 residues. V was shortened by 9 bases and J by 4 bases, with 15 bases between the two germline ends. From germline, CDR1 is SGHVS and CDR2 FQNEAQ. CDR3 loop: CASGGRRVETQYF. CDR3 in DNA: TGTGCCAGTGGGGGTCGGAGGGTAGAGACCCAGTACTTC. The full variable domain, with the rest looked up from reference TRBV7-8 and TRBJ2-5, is GAGVSQSPRYKVAKRGQDVALRCDPISGHVSLFWYQQALGQGPEFLTYFQNEAQLDKSGLPSDRFFAERPEGSVSTLKIQRTQQEDSAVYLCASGGRRVETQYFGPGTRLLVL.

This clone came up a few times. The CDR3 DNA sequence: TGTGCCAGCAGTTACAGCGGATCGAACACCGGGGAGCTGTTTTTT. It translates to CASSYSGSNTGELFF. V usage is TRBV6-6 and J usage is TRBJ2-2; TRBD2 is a possible D gene (5 bases). The CDR3 has 15 amino acids. Germline V gives CDR1 MNHNY, CDR2 SVGAGI (reference sequence). V gave up 2 bases and J gave up 0 bases, with 7 bases separating them.

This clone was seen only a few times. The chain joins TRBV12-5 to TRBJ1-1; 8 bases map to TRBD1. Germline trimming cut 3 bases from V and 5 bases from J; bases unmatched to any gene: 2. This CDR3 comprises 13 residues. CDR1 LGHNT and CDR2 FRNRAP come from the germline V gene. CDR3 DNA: TGTGCTAGTGGTTTAGACAGGGGAACTGAAGCTTTCTTT. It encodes CASGLDRGTEAFF.

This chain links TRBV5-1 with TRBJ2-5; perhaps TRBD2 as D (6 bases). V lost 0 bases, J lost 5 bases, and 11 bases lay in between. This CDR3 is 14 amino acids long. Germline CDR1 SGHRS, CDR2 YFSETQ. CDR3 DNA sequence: TGCGCCAGCAGCTTGGCCCAAGGGAGGGAGACCCAGTACTTC. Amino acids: CASSLAQGRETQYF.

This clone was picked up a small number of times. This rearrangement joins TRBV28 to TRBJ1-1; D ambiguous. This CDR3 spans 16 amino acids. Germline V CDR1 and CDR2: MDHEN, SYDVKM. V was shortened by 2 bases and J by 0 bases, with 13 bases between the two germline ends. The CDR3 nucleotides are TGTGCCAGCAGTTTACGGAGCCGGACCATGAACACTGAAGCTTTCTTT. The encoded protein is CASSLRSRTMNTEAFF.

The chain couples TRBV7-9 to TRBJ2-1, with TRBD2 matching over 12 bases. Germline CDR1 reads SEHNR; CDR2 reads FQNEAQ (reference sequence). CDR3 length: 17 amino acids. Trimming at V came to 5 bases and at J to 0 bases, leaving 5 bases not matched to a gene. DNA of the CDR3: TGTGCCAGCAGCGGGCGGACTAGCGGGATCTCCTACAATGAGCAGTTCTTC. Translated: CASSGRTSGISYNEQFF.

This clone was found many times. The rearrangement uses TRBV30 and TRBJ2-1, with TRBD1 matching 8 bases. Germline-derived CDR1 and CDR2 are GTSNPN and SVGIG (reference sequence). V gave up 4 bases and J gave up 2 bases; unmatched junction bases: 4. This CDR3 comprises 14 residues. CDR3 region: CAWNQGAAYNEQFF. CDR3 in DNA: TGTGCCTGGAATCAGGGGGCTGCCTACAATGAGCAGTTCTTC.

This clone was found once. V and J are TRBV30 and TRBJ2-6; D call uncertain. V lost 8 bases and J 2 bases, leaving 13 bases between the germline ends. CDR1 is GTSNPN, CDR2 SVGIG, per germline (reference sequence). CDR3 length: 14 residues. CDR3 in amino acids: CASSFQAGANVLTF. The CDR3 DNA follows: TGTGCCAGCAGCTTCCAAGCTGGGGCCAACGTCCTGACTTTC.

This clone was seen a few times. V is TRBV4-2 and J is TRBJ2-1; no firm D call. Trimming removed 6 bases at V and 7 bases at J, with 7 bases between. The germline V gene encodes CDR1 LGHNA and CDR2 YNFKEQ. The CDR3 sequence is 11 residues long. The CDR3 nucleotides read TGTGCCAGCAGGGATACGAATGAGCAGTTCTTC. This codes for CASRDTNEQFF.

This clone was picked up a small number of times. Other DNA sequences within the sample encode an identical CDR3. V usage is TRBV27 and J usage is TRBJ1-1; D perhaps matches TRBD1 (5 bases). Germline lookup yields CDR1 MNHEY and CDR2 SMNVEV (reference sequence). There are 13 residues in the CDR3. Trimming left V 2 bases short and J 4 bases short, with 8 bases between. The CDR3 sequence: CASSLRGSTEAFF. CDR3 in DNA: TGTGCCAGCAGTTTAAGGGGAAGCACTGAAGCTTTCTTT.

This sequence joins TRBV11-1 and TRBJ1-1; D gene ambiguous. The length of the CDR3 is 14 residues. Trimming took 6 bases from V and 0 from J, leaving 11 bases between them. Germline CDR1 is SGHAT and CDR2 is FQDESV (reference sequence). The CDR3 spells CASSPELLNTEAFF. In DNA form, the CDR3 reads TGTGCCAGCAGTCCCGAGCTATTGAACACTGAAGCTTTCTTT.

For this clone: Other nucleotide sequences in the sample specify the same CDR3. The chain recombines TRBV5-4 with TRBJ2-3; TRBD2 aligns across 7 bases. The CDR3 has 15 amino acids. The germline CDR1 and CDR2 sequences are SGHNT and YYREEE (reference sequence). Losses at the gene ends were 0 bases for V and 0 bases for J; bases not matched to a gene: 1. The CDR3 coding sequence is TGTGCCAGCAGCTTGGGGCGGGGGAGCACAGATACGCAGTATTTT. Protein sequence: CASSLGRGSTDTQYF.

The DNA for the CDR3 is TGTGCCAGCAGTCCCTACCGACAAGGCCAAGAGACCCAGTACTTC. It encodes CASSPYRQGQETQYF. The rearrangement uses TRBV2 and TRBJ2-5; D uncertain. CDR1 and CDR2 from the germline V gene are SNHLY and FYNNEI. The CDR3 has 15 residues. V lost 5 bases and J lost 1, with 14 bases in between.

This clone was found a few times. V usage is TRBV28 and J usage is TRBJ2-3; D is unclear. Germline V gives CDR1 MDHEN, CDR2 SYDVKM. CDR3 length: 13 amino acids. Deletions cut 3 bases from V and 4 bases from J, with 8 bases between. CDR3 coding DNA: TGTGCCAGCAGTTTGTCATACCCAGATACGCAGTATTTT. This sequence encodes CASSLSYPDTQYF. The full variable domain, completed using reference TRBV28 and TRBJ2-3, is DVKVTQSSRYLVKRTGEKVFLECVQDMDHENMFWYRQDPGLGLRLIYFSYDVKMKEKGDIPEGYSVSREKKERFSLILESASTNQTSMYLCASSLSYPDTQYFGPGTRLTVL.

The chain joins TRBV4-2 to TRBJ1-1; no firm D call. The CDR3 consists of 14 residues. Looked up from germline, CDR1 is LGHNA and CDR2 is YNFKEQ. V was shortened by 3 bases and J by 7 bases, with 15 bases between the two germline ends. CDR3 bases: TGTGCCAGCAGCCAGGTGGGGAGGGATTTTGAAGCTTTCTTT. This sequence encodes CASSQVGRDFEAFF.

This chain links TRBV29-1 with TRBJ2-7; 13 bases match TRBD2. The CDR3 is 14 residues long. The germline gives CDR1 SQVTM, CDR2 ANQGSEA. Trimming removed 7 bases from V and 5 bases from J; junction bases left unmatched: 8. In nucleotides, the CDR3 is TGCAGCGGGATACTAGCGGGAGGGGGGCACGAGCAGTACTTC. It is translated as CSGILAGGGHEQYF.

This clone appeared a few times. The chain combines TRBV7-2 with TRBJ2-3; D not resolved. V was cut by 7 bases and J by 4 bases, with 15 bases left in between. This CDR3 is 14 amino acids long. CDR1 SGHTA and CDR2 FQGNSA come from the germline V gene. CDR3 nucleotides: TGTGCCAGCACCCAGCAGTTGTTTGCAGATACGCAGTATTTT. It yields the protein CASTQQLFADTQYF.

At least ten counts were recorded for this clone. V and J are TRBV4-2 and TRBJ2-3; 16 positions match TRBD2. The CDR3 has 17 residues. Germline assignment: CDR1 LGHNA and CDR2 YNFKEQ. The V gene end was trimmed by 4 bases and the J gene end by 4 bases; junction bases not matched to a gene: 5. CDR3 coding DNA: TGTGCCAGCAGCCGAGGGACTAGCGGGGGGGCCGCAGATACGCAGTATTTT. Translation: CASSRGTSGGAADTQYF.

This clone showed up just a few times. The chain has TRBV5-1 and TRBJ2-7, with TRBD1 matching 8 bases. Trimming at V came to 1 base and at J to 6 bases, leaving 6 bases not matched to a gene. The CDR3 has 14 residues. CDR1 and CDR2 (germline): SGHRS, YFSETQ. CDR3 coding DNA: TGCGCCAGCAGCTTGACAGGGGGGCTCGGCGAGCAGTACGTC. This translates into CASSLTGGLGEQYV.

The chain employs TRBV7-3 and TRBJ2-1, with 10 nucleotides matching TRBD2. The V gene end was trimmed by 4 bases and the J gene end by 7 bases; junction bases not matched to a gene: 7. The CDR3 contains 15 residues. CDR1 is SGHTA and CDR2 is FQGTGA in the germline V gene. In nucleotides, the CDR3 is TGTGCCAGCAGCTCAGCGGGAGGGGGAACGAATGAGCAGTTCTTC. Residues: CASSSAGGGTNEQFF.